Each of the 14 T cell receptor beta chains below was sequenced from the same sample in a study of early stage breast cancer tumors. Only in-frame clones appear in the TCRdb table, and some are missing; sequencing was by immunoSEQ multiplex PCR. The data contain 39,000 or so clones, about three quarters of them seen just once; the ten biggest clones take up 7.2%. The sample was blood. These receptors originate from a person aged 45-60 years with breast cancer.

The J gene is TRBJ2-6, the V gene TRBV27; maybe TRBD2 (5 bases). Trimming removed 11 bases from V and 4 bases from J, with 15 bases in between. Germline V CDR1 and CDR2: MNHEY, SMNVEV (reference sequence). This CDR3 is 14 amino acids long. The DNA for the CDR3 is TGTGCCGGAGACACGCCGGGAGGGGCCAACGTCCTGACTTTC. Protein sequence: CAGDTPGGANVLTF. Full variable domain (rest looked up from reference TRBV27 and TRBJ2-6): EAQVTQNPRYLITVTGKKLTVTCSQNMNHEYMSWYRQDPGLGLRQIYYSMNVEVTDKGDVPEGYKVSRKEKRNFPLILESPSPNQTSLYFCAGDTPGGANVLTFGAGSRLTVL.

In its sample, this clone was seen once. The CDR3 reads CARRQGPGNTIYF. CDR3 nucleotides: TGTGCCAGAAGACAGGGCCCTGGAAACACCATATATTTT. The chain joins TRBV2 to TRBJ1-3, with 7 positions matching TRBD1. The CDR3 runs to 13 residues. The J segment lost 2 bases and the V segment lost 9 bases, leaving 4 bases of the junction unmatched. CDR1 is SNHLY and CDR2 is FYNNEI in the germline V gene.

This clone was observed once. The rearrangement links TRBV6-6 to TRBJ2-1; the D is unclear. CDR3 length: 13 residues. Between the trimmed V and J ends, which lost 6 bases and 6 bases, there was a span of 12 bases. The germline V gene has CDR1 MNHNY and CDR2 SVGAGI (reference sequence). The CDR3 DNA reads TGTGCCAGCAGCGAACGCGTCGCCAATGAGCAGTTCTTC. Residues: CASSERVANEQFF.

V and J are TRBV27 and TRBJ1-1; tentative D call: TRBD1 (6 bases). The germline CDR1 and CDR2 sequences are MNHEY and SMNVEV (reference sequence). Trimming removed 5 bases at V and 4 bases at J, with 11 bases between. This CDR3 contains 13 residues. The CDR3 spells CASSMGAGTEAFF. CDR3 coding DNA: TGTGCCAGCAGTATGGGGGCGGGCACTGAAGCTTTCTTT.

This sequence joins TRBV10-2 and TRBJ2-1; the D gene is possibly TRBD2 (5 bases). Germline values: CDR1 WSHSY, CDR2 SAAADI. The CDR3 has 14 residues. V lost 2 bases, J lost 6 bases, and 11 bases lay in between. The CDR3 loop reads CASSEVSSINEQFF. CDR3 nucleotide sequence: TGCGCCAGCAGTGAGGTATCTAGCATCAATGAGCAGTTCTTC.

This clone was picked up one time. The chain joins TRBV16 to TRBJ2-7; 7 bases are shared with TRBD2. The germline gives CDR1 KGHSY, CDR2 FQNENV. This CDR3 is 15 amino acids long. The trim removed 4 bases at V and 0 bases at J, leaving 6 bases unmatched. The CDR3 bases are TGTGCCAGCAGCCTTCCTAGCGGCCCCTCCTACGAGCAGTACTTC. Translating it yields CASSLPSGPSYEQYF.

This chain connects TRBV6-5 to TRBJ1-1, with 8 nucleotides matching TRBD1. The CDR3 has 13 residues. Germline CDR1 MNHEY, CDR2 SVGAGI. V shed 4 bases and J 5 bases; nucleotides not matched to a gene: 3. The CDR3 nucleotides are TGTGCCAGCAGTTTAACAGGGGGTACTGAAGCTTTCTTT. Amino acids: CASSLTGGTEAFF.

This chain links TRBV7-6 with TRBJ1-4; a possible D gene is TRBD1 (5 bases). Germline V gene data show CDR1 as SGHVS and CDR2 as FNYEAQ. With 3 bases removed from V and 0 bases from J, the gap between germline ends came to 14 bases. CDR3 length equals 17 residues. DNA for the CDR3: TGTGCCAGCAGCTTCTACTCAGGGAAAGCAACTAATGAAAAACTGTTTTTT. Protein sequence: CASSFYSGKATNEKLFF.

The chain couples TRBV4-2 to TRBJ1-1; 11 nucleotides match TRBD1. The germline gives CDR1 LGHNA, CDR2 YNFKEQ. V was clipped by 0 bases and J by 4 bases; unmatched bases: 1. CDR3 length equals 15 residues. Written as DNA, the CDR3 is TGTGCCAGCAGCCAAGAGGGGACAGGGGGCACTGAAGCTTTCTTT. Translated, it gives CASSQEGTGGTEAFF.

This clone was counted only a few times. The chain employs TRBV30 and TRBJ2-1, with TRBD1 identical over 7 bases. Looked up from germline, CDR1 is GTSNPN and CDR2 is SVGIG (reference sequence). The ends lost 5 bases at V and 7 bases at J; junction bases unmatched: 11. This CDR3 spans 14 amino acids. This CDR3 is CAWDGTSGGNEQFF. DNA of the CDR3: TGTGCCTGGGATGGGACCTCAGGGGGAAATGAGCAGTTCTTC.

The CDR3 protein is CARIGLSRDRDQPQHF. The CDR3, as DNA: TGTGCCAGGATAGGATTGAGCCGGGACAGGGACCAGCCCCAGCATTTT. This chain connects TRBV19 to TRBJ1-5; 9 bases map to TRBD1. Looked up from germline, CDR1 is LNHDA and CDR2 is SQIVND (reference sequence). Germline trimming cut 9 bases from V and 7 bases from J; bases unmatched to any gene: 16. The length of the CDR3 is 16 residues.

The chain carries TRBV19 and TRBJ1-5; no clear D gene. V shed 1 base and J shed 0 bases, with 16 bases lying between them. Germline-derived CDR1 and CDR2 are LNHDA and SQIVND (reference sequence). This CDR3 spans 18 amino acids. The CDR3 protein is CASSIAGPREYSNQPQHF. The CDR3 DNA reads as TGTGCCAGTAGTATAGCCGGGCCGAGGGAATATAGCAATCAGCCCCAGCATTTT.

J is TRBJ2-7 and V is TRBV5-4; D might be TRBD1 (6 bases). Germline V CDR1 and CDR2: SGHNT, YYREEE (reference sequence). Trimming removed 0 bases at V and 2 bases at J, with 6 bases between. The CDR3 length is 13 residues. The CDR3 sequence is CASSLDRAYEQYV. DNA of the CDR3: TGTGCCAGCAGCTTGGACAGGGCCTACGAGCAGTACGTC.

There are a few counts of this clone. The chain couples TRBV5-6 to TRBJ2-5; TRBD2 aligns across 11 bases. CDR1 and CDR2 from the germline V gene are SGHDT and YYEEEE. V was clipped by 4 bases and J by 5 bases; unmatched bases: 13. The CDR3 has 17 amino acids. The CDR3 DNA sequence: TGTGCCAGCAGCCTACTAGCGGGGGCTGAGGAGGGGGAGACCCAGTACTTC. Its protein product is CASSLLAGAEEGETQYF.